Listed below are T cell receptor beta chains from one sample, sequenced in a study of CD8+ T cells in alopecia areata. Profiling relied on immunoSEQ multiplex PCR, and the TCRdb table lists in-frame clones only, not all of them. This repertoire shows some 82,000 clones, roughly 47% found once; its top ten account for 5.5% to 6.5%. Material: NKG2D-high CD8+ T cells sorted from blood. The source of these receptors is a human donor with alopecia areata. Each CDR3 is given with its conserved first and last residue. A D gene is named only where the DNA matches it firmly. The listing skips clone size in some rows; elsewhere it reads once, few, many or a size class.

J gene: TRBJ2-3
V gene: TRBV6-5
clone size: -
D gene: -
CDR3 DNA: TGTGCCAGCAGTTCCTTCAGGGGAACAGATACGCAGTATTTT
CDR3 protein: CASSSFRGTDTQYF

J gene: TRBJ2-5
V gene: TRBV28
clone size: -
D gene: -
CDR3 DNA: TGTGCCAGCAGTTCCCGGGACTTACGGGGGGCGGCCCAGTACTTC
CDR3 protein: CASSSRDLRGAAQYF

J gene: TRBJ1-6
V gene: TRBV4-1
clone size: -
D gene: -
CDR3 DNA: TGCGCCAGCAGCCTAAGAGAAGGGGCTGGACCCCTCCACTTT
CDR3 protein: CASSLREGAGPLHF

J gene: TRBJ2-5
V gene: TRBV27
clone size: once
D gene: -
CDR3 DNA: TGTGCCAGCAGCCGAGACGGCGAGACCCAGTACTTC
CDR3 protein: CASSRDGETQYF

J gene: TRBJ2-2
V gene: TRBV30
clone size: -
D gene: TRBD1
CDR3 DNA: TGTGCCTGTACCGGGACAGGGTCGAACACCGGGGAGCTGTTTTTT
CDR3 protein: CACTGTGSNTGELFF

J gene: TRBJ2-3
V gene: TRBV28
clone size: few
D gene: -
CDR3 DNA: TGTGCCAGCAGTTTCGCCGGACTCCACAGGGTGGAAGATACGCAGTATTTT
CDR3 protein: CASSFAGLHRVEDTQYF

J gene: TRBJ2-2
V gene: TRBV29-1
clone size: -
D gene: -
CDR3 DNA: TGCAGCGTCCGGGTTCTGAACACCGGGGAGCTGTTTTTT
CDR3 protein: CSVRVLNTGELFF

J gene: TRBJ1-1
V gene: TRBV7-9
clone size: few
D gene: -
CDR3 DNA: TGTGCCAGCAGCCCACAGGGTACTGAAGCTTTCTTT
CDR3 protein: CASSPQGTEAFF

J gene: TRBJ2-1
V gene: TRBV9
clone size: -
D gene: -
CDR3 DNA: TGTGCCAGCAGCTCCGGGACCCTCTCCTACAATGAGCAGTTCTTC
CDR3 protein: CASSSGTLSYNEQFF

J gene: TRBJ2-7
V gene: TRBV27
clone size: -
D gene: TRBD1
CDR3 DNA: TGTGCCAGCCGGACAGGGGAGTTATCCGAGCAGTACTTC
CDR3 protein: CASRTGELSEQYF

J gene: TRBJ2-3
V gene: TRBV27
clone size: -
D gene: TRBD2
CDR3 DNA: TGTGCCAGCGGTGAACTAGCGGGAGATACGCAGTATTTT
CDR3 protein: CASGELAGDTQYF

J gene: TRBJ1-4
V gene: TRBV9
clone size: -
D gene: -
CDR3 DNA: TGTGCCAGCAGCGTAGGGGACATCTCAACTAATGAAAAACTGTTTTTT
CDR3 protein: CASSVGDISTNEKLFF

J gene: TRBJ2-1
V gene: TRBV14
clone size: -
D gene: TRBD2
CDR3 DNA: TGTGCCAGCAGCCATTTACTAGCGGGACCTAAGATTGAGCAGTTCTTC
CDR3 protein: CASSHLLAGPKIEQFF

J gene: TRBJ2-2
V gene: TRBV7-9
clone size: -
D gene: -
CDR3 DNA: TGTGCCAGCAGCTTAGAAGCGGCCACACCGGGCACCGGGGAGCTGTTTTTT
CDR3 protein: CASSLEAATPGTGELFF

J gene: TRBJ2-7
V gene: TRBV27
clone size: few
D gene: -
CDR3 DNA: TGTGCCAGCAGCGGAGGGGTCGAGCAGTACTTC
CDR3 protein: CASSGGVEQYF

J gene: TRBJ2-1
V gene: TRBV7-9
clone size: few
D gene: -
CDR3 DNA: TGTGCCAGCAGCTTAGGGGACACCCATTCGGATGAGCAGTTCTTC
CDR3 protein: CASSLGDTHSDEQFF

J gene: TRBJ2-1
V gene: TRBV29-1
clone size: few
D gene: TRBD2
CDR3 DNA: TGCAGCGCCGAAGCGAGCGGGGGGAGTTTTGAGCAGTTCTTC
CDR3 protein: CSAEASGGSFEQFF

J gene: TRBJ2-7
V gene: TRBV30
clone size: -
D gene: -
CDR3 DNA: TGTGCCTGCACAGGGTTCTCCTACGAGCAGTACTTC
CDR3 protein: CACTGFSYEQYF

J gene: TRBJ2-1
V gene: TRBV12-5
clone size: few
D gene: TRBD1
CDR3 DNA: TGTGCTAGTGGTCCCACCGGGACAGGGGCCTACAATGAGCAGTTCTTC
CDR3 protein: CASGPTGTGAYNEQFF

J gene: TRBJ2-3
V gene: TRBV9
clone size: few
D gene: -
CDR3 DNA: TGTGCCAGCAGCGTAGATGTTAGTCCGCAGTATTTT
CDR3 protein: CASSVDVSPQYF

J gene: TRBJ2-7
V gene: TRBV28
clone size: -
D gene: TRBD1
CDR3 DNA: TGTGCCAGCAGGTGGCTGGGGACAGTACCATACGAGCAGTACTTC
CDR3 protein: CASRWLGTVPYEQYF

J gene: TRBJ1-1
V gene: TRBV2
clone size: -
D gene: -
CDR3 DNA: TGTGCCAGACAGGGTCGGACTGAAGCTTTCTTT
CDR3 protein: CARQGRTEAFF

J gene: TRBJ1-6
V gene: TRBV23-1
clone size: -
D gene: -
CDR3 DNA: TGCGCCAGCAGTCAACCCCTCCCCCTCCACTTT
CDR3 protein: CASSQPLPLHF

J gene: TRBJ2-6
V gene: TRBV5-1
clone size: -
D gene: -
CDR3 DNA: TGCGCCAGCAGCCTAAATGGTGGGAATTTGGGGGCCAACGTCCTGACTTTC
CDR3 protein: CASSLNGGNLGANVLTF

J gene: TRBJ2-5
V gene: TRBV10-2
clone size: -
D gene: TRBD2
CDR3 DNA: TGCGCCAGCAGTGGAGGGAGCGGGGGGCCTCAAGAGACCCAGTACTTC
CDR3 protein: CASSGGSGGPQETQYF

J gene: TRBJ2-7
V gene: TRBV15
clone size: -
D gene: TRBD2
CDR3 DNA: TGTGCCACCAGCTCTAGCGGCTCCTACGAGCAGTACTTC
CDR3 protein: CATSSSGSYEQYF

J gene: TRBJ1-5
V gene: TRBV27
clone size: few
D gene: -
CDR3 DNA: TGTGCCAGCGGATTTAGGGGTCAGCCCCAGCATTTT
CDR3 protein: CASGFRGQPQHF

J gene: TRBJ1-5
V gene: TRBV30
clone size: -
D gene: TRBD1
CDR3 DNA: TGTGCCTGGAGACTAACAGGGGTCGGCCAGCCCCAGCATTTT
CDR3 protein: CAWRLTGVGQPQHF

J gene: TRBJ2-3
V gene: TRBV10-2
clone size: -
D gene: -
CDR3 DNA: TGCGCCAGCAGTGAAATATACGGCACAGATACGCAGTATTTT
CDR3 protein: CASSEIYGTDTQYF

J gene: TRBJ1-5
V gene: TRBV4-1
clone size: -
D gene: -
CDR3 DNA: TGCGCCAGCAGCCCCGGGGCCTCCGGGGTAGATCAGCCCCAGCATTTT
CDR3 protein: CASSPGASGVDQPQHF

J gene: TRBJ2-7
V gene: TRBV30
clone size: -
D gene: -
CDR3 DNA: TGTGCCCGCGGGGGAGAGACAGGCCCCCTTACCTACGAGCAGTACTTC
CDR3 protein: CARGGETGPLTYEQYF

J gene: TRBJ2-2
V gene: TRBV9
clone size: -
D gene: TRBD2
CDR3 DNA: TGTGCCAGCAGCGCTCCCCTAGCGGGGGGGCCGGCCGGGGAGCTGTTTTTT
CDR3 protein: CASSAPLAGGPAGELFF

J gene: TRBJ2-7
V gene: TRBV7-9
clone size: few
D gene: -
CDR3 DNA: TGTGCCAGCAGCTTAGATTCGACGTCCGAGCAGTACTTC
CDR3 protein: CASSLDSTSEQYF

J gene: TRBJ2-3
V gene: TRBV27
clone size: -
D gene: TRBD2
CDR3 DNA: TGTGCCAGCAGTACCTGGACTAGCGGGGGTCCCGAAGATACGCAGTATTTT
CDR3 protein: CASSTWTSGGPEDTQYF

J gene: TRBJ1-2
V gene: TRBV5-1
clone size: -
D gene: -
CDR3 DNA: TGCGCCAGCAGCAGTACAGCTGGAGGCTACACCTTC
CDR3 protein: CASSSTAGGYTF

J gene: TRBJ2-1
V gene: TRBV13
clone size: -
D gene: -
CDR3 DNA: TGTGCCAGCAGCTTAGGTCGCAATGAGCAGTTCTTC
CDR3 protein: CASSLGRNEQFF

J gene: TRBJ2-1
V gene: TRBV14
clone size: -
D gene: -
CDR3 DNA: TGTGCCAGCAGCCAAGATTGGAATGAGCAGTTCTTC
CDR3 protein: CASSQDWNEQFF

J gene: TRBJ2-5
V gene: TRBV5-4
clone size: few
D gene: -
CDR3 DNA: TGTGCCAGCAGCCCCCATGTCCAGGGACCCGAGACCCAGTACTTC
CDR3 protein: CASSPHVQGPETQYF

J gene: TRBJ1-1
V gene: TRBV11-3
clone size: -
D gene: -
CDR3 DNA: TGTGCCAGCAGCTATATGAACACTGAAGCTTTCTTT
CDR3 protein: CASSYMNTEAFF

J gene: TRBJ1-2
V gene: TRBV4-1
clone size: -
D gene: -
CDR3 DNA: TGCGCCAGCAGCCAGGGAGATAACTATGGCTACACCTTC
CDR3 protein: CASSQGDNYGYTF

J gene: TRBJ1-2
V gene: TRBV29-1
clone size: -
D gene: TRBD1
CDR3 DNA: TGCAGCGCAGACACGGACAGGGATAACTATGGCTACACCTTC
CDR3 protein: CSADTDRDNYGYTF

J gene: TRBJ1-1
V gene: TRBV9
clone size: -
D gene: -
CDR3 DNA: TGTGCCAGCAGCGTTTACAGGGCTGGTACTGAAGCTTTCTTT
CDR3 protein: CASSVYRAGTEAFF

J gene: TRBJ2-2
V gene: TRBV28
clone size: few
D gene: -
CDR3 DNA: TGTGCCAGCAGTTTAATTATGATAGCGATTAGCACCGGGGAGCTGTTTTTT
CDR3 protein: CASSLIMIAISTGELFF

J gene: TRBJ2-1
V gene: TRBV19
clone size: few
D gene: TRBD2
CDR3 DNA: TGTGCCAGTCGGCTATTCCTGCTAGCGGGGAAAGACAATGAGCAGTTCTTC
CDR3 protein: CASRLFLLAGKDNEQFF

J gene: TRBJ2-7
V gene: TRBV2
clone size: few
D gene: -
CDR3 DNA: TGTGCCAGCAGTGAAATTAAGGGGAACGAGCAGTACTTC
CDR3 protein: CASSEIKGNEQYF

J gene: TRBJ2-3
V gene: TRBV7-2
clone size: -
D gene: -
CDR3 DNA: TGTGCCAGCAGCCCCGCAAGCACAGATACTCAGTATTTT
CDR3 protein: CASSPASTDTQYF

J gene: TRBJ1-2
V gene: TRBV14
clone size: -
D gene: -
CDR3 DNA: TGTGCCAGCAGCCAAGGGATTGTGTCAGACAGCTACACCTTC
CDR3 protein: CASSQGIVSDSYTF

J gene: TRBJ2-6
V gene: TRBV30
clone size: -
D gene: -
CDR3 DNA: TGTGCCTGGAGTGTATGGGGGTCTGGGGCCAACGTCCTGACTTTC
CDR3 protein: CAWSVWGSGANVLTF

J gene: TRBJ2-1
V gene: TRBV27
clone size: -
D gene: -
CDR3 DNA: TGTGCCAGCAGTTTTAATGCTAACAATGAGCAGTTCTTC
CDR3 protein: CASSFNANNEQFF

J gene: TRBJ2-5
V gene: TRBV29-1
clone size: few
D gene: TRBD2
CDR3 DNA: TGCAGCGTTCGACTAGCGGGAGGGCTAGAGACCCAGTACTTC
CDR3 protein: CSVRLAGGLETQYF

J gene: TRBJ2-7
V gene: TRBV4-1
clone size: -
D gene: -
CDR3 DNA: TGCGCCAGCAGCCAAGGACGAGCATACGAGCAGTACTTC
CDR3 protein: CASSQGRAYEQYF

J gene: TRBJ2-1
V gene: TRBV11-1
clone size: once
D gene: TRBD1
CDR3 DNA: TGTGCCAGCAGCCCCCGACAAGGGGGCTTCTACAATGAGCAGTTCTTC
CDR3 protein: CASSPRQGGFYNEQFF